This is a list of T cell receptor beta chains from one sample in a study of T cells after yellow fever vaccination. TCRdb re-analysed the 5' RACE reads in MiXCR, keeping a single row per CDR3 protein. The table shows 500,000 to 650,000 distinct CDR3 sequences, with 17% occurring only once. Sequencing was performed on PBMCs, taken 5 to 6 days after the first yellow fever vaccination. The origin of the receptors is a man aged 18 to 29 who received the YFV17D yellow fever vaccine. The CDR3 runs from the conserved cysteine through the conserved F or W. A D gene is named only where the DNA matches it firmly. Not all rows give a size; the values are once, few, many and, for expanded clones, a class.

size: NA
V: TRBV20-1
J: TRBJ2-7
D: NA
DNA: TGCAGTGCCACAGCCGCCTACGAGCAGTACTTC
CDR3: CSATAAYEQYF

size: few
V: TRBV7-8
J: TRBJ1-4
D: NA
DNA: TGTGCCAGCAGCTTAGGGGTGGTGTTAAATGAAAAACTGTTTTTT
CDR3: CASSLGVVLNEKLFF

size: NA
V: TRBV5-6
J: TRBJ1-6
D: TRBD1
DNA: TGTGCCAGCAGCATCTCCCCACCGGACAGGGGGGATTCACCCCTCCACTTT
CDR3: CASSISPPDRGDSPLHF

size: few
V: TRBV21-1
J: TRBJ2-5
D: NA
DNA: TGTGCCAGCAATTTTGGACAGACGCAAGAGACCCAGTACTTC
CDR3: CASNFGQTQETQYF

size: NA
V: TRBV5-1
J: TRBJ2-1
D: NA
DNA: TGCGCCAGCAGCTCGGGGGAGACAGGACTACATGAGCAGTTCTTC
CDR3: CASSSGETGLHEQFF

size: few
V: TRBV6-5
J: TRBJ2-1
D: TRBD1
DNA: TGTGCCAGCAGTTACTTACAGGGGAGCCGTTCGCAATACAATGAGCAGTTCTTC
CDR3: CASSYLQGSRSQYNEQFF

size: NA
V: TRBV18
J: TRBJ1-4
D: NA
DNA: TGTGCCAGCTCACCGGGGGTCGGTGAAAAACTGTTTTTT
CDR3: CASSPGVGEKLFF

size: NA
V: TRBV7-2
J: TRBJ2-5
D: TRBD2
DNA: TGTGCCAGCACCTCTAGCGGGGGTCGAGAGACCCAGTACTTC
CDR3: CASTSSGGRETQYF

size: few
V: TRBV11-2
J: TRBJ2-7
D: TRBD1
DNA: TGTGCCAGCAGCTTAGGGTCATCGAGGGGGCTATACGAGCAGTACTTC
CDR3: CASSLGSSRGLYEQYF

size: NA
V: TRBV6-5
J: TRBJ1-2
D: TRBD1
DNA: TGTGCCAGCAGTTACCTACAGGGGGGGTACTATGGCTACACCTTC
CDR3: CASSYLQGGYYGYTF

size: NA
V: TRBV29-1
J: TRBJ1-6
D: NA
DNA: TGCAGCGTGGGAGACAGTCAGTATTCACCCCTCCACTTT
CDR3: CSVGDSQYSPLHF

size: NA
V: TRBV7-6
J: TRBJ2-7
D: NA
DNA: TGTGCCAGCAGTAGAGAGGGAGGCCCCTCCTACGAGCAGTACTTC
CDR3: CASSREGGPSYEQYF

size: many
V: TRBV4-2
J: TRBJ1-1
D: NA
DNA: TGTGCCAGCAGCCAAGATTGGCCGGGGATGAACACTGAAGCTTTCTTT
CDR3: CASSQDWPGMNTEAFF

size: NA
V: TRBV7-3
J: TRBJ2-2
D: NA
DNA: TGTGCCAGCAGCCCGACGACAGGCGGCGGGGAGCTGTTTTTT
CDR3: CASSPTTGGGELFF

size: NA
V: TRBV7-3
J: TRBJ2-5
D: NA
DNA: TGTGCCAGCAGCTTAAATCTCGGGCAGGGGACCCAGTACTTC
CDR3: CASSLNLGQGTQYF

size: NA
V: TRBV30
J: TRBJ2-2
D: NA
DNA: TGTGCCCAAGGAGGGCGCACCGGGGAGCTGTTTTTT
CDR3: CAQGGRTGELFF

size: NA
V: TRBV7-2
J: TRBJ2-5
D: NA
DNA: TGTGCCAGCAGCTTAGTTGCGGCAGGGACCCAGTACTTC
CDR3: CASSLVAAGTQYF

size: few
V: TRBV6-1
J: TRBJ2-3
D: TRBD2
DNA: TGTGCCAGCAGCCCCGGGGGGAGAGGTCCCACAGATACGCAGTATTTT
CDR3: CASSPGGRGPTDTQYF

size: few
V: TRBV7-3
J: TRBJ1-6
D: NA
DNA: TGTGCCAGCAGCTTAGTCTACGGAAATAATTCACCCCTCCACTTT
CDR3: CASSLVYGNNSPLHF

size: many
V: TRBV12-3/TRBV12-4
J: TRBJ2-5
D: NA
DNA: TGTGCCAGCAGTTTAGAGCCGGGGGCTCAGGAGACCCAGTACTTC
CDR3: CASSLEPGAQETQYF

size: NA
V: TRBV7-6
J: TRBJ2-1
D: NA
DNA: TGTGCCAGCAGCTTAGGAAGTCATGGATGCTATGAGCAGTTCTTC
CDR3: CASSLGSHGCYEQFF

size: NA
V: TRBV5-5
J: TRBJ2-2
D: NA
DNA: TGTGCCAGCAGCCCGGTATATTCAGGGGACACCGGGGAGCTGTTTTTT
CDR3: CASSPVYSGDTGELFF

size: NA
V: TRBV12-5
J: TRBJ2-2
D: NA
DNA: TGTGCTAGTGGTTTGGTACTGGGACAGAACACCGGGGAGCTGTTTTTT
CDR3: CASGLVLGQNTGELFF

size: NA
V: TRBV24-1
J: TRBJ2-1
D: NA
DNA: TGTGCCACCAGTGATGGGGGACCTCACAATGAGCAGTTCTTC
CDR3: CATSDGGPHNEQFF

size: few
V: TRBV6-6
J: TRBJ2-7
D: NA
DNA: TGTGCCAGCAGCTCCGGGACATCCTGGGAGCAGTACTTC
CDR3: CASSSGTSWEQYF

size: few
V: TRBV11-2
J: TRBJ2-3
D: TRBD1
DNA: TGTGCCAGCAGCCCTAGACAGGGCGGAGCAGATACGCAGTATTTT
CDR3: CASSPRQGGADTQYF

size: NA
V: TRBV6-5
J: TRBJ1-3
D: NA
DNA: TGTGCCAGCAGTTACTCAGGCAGGGACCACACCATATATTTT
CDR3: CASSYSGRDHTIYF

size: NA
V: TRBV11-2
J: TRBJ2-5
D: TRBD2
DNA: TGTGCCAGCAGCTTAGGTCTACTAGCGGGGGGACTCCAAGAGACCCAGTACTTC
CDR3: CASSLGLLAGGLQETQYF

size: NA
V: TRBV6-4
J: TRBJ2-3
D: TRBD1
DNA: TGTGCCAGCAAAGTGATCTGGGACAGCTGCACAGATACGCAGTATTTT
CDR3: CASKVIWDSCTDTQYF

size: few
V: TRBV7-2
J: TRBJ1-4
D: NA
DNA: TGTGCCAGCAGCTTTGCTACGCGGGGTGAAAAACTGTTTTTT
CDR3: CASSFATRGEKLFF

size: few
V: TRBV7-9
J: TRBJ1-4
D: NA
DNA: TGTGCCAGCAGCCCGCCCTTCCAGAGCCCTATTAATGAAAAACTGTTTTTT
CDR3: CASSPPFQSPINEKLFF

size: many
V: TRBV20-1
J: TRBJ1-2
D: NA
DNA: TGCAGTGCTACCTCGGCCACGGCGTTTGGCTATGGCTACACCTTC
CDR3: CSATSATAFGYGYTF

size: NA
V: TRBV25-1
J: TRBJ2-2
D: NA
DNA: TGTGCCAGCAGTGAATACGACACCGGGGAGCTGTTTTTT
CDR3: CASSEYDTGELFF

size: NA
V: TRBV5-1
J: TRBJ1-2
D: NA
DNA: TGCGCCAGCAGTGAGGTTGGGAAGTCGGGAGGCTACACCTTC
CDR3: CASSEVGKSGGYTF

size: NA
V: TRBV28
J: TRBJ1-2
D: NA
DNA: TGTGCCAGCAGTTTGAGATTTCTGTTCTATGGCTACACCTTC
CDR3: CASSLRFLFYGYTF

size: NA
V: TRBV19
J: TRBJ1-5
D: NA
DNA: TGTGCCAGTAGTTCGTCCAGCAATCAGCCCCAGCATTTT
CDR3: CASSSSSNQPQHF

size: NA
V: TRBV6-1
J: TRBJ1-2
D: TRBD1
DNA: TGTGCCAGCAGCCCGACAGGGGATTTTGGCTACACCTTC
CDR3: CASSPTGDFGYTF

size: NA
V: TRBV7-6
J: TRBJ2-2
D: TRBD1
DNA: TGTGCCAGCAGTCCCACGGGACAGGGATGGGACGGGGAGCTGTTTTTT
CDR3: CASSPTGQGWDGELFF

size: few
V: TRBV7-9
J: TRBJ1-1
D: NA
DNA: TGTGCCAGCAGCTTAGGAGCACAGATGAACACTGAAGCTTTCTTT
CDR3: CASSLGAQMNTEAFF

size: NA
V: TRBV10-1
J: TRBJ1-2
D: NA
DNA: TGCGCCAGCAGTGCAGACTTGAGCTATGGCTACACCTTC
CDR3: CASSADLSYGYTF

size: once
V: TRBV6-2/TRBV6-3
J: TRBJ2-3
D: NA
DNA: TGTGCCAGCAGACCTTTGCGGGGCCCCCACCTTAGCACAGATACGCAGTATTTT
CDR3: CASRPLRGPHLSTDTQYF

size: few
V: TRBV4-3
J: TRBJ2-7
D: TRBD2
DNA: TGCGCCAGCAGCCAAGGACTAGCGGGACCCTACGAGCAGTACTTC
CDR3: CASSQGLAGPYEQYF

size: many
V: TRBV3-1
J: TRBJ1-2
D: NA
DNA: TGTGCCAGCAGCCAAGAAGGGGCCGATGGCTACACCTTC
CDR3: CASSQEGADGYTF

size: few
V: TRBV3-1
J: TRBJ2-5
D: NA
DNA: TGTGCCAGCAGCCAAGAACCCCGGGAGACCCAGTACTTC
CDR3: CASSQEPRETQYF

size: few
V: TRBV7-6
J: TRBJ1-6
D: NA
DNA: TGTGCCAGCAGCTTTAAGTGGAATTCACCCCTCCACTTT
CDR3: CASSFKWNSPLHF

size: NA
V: TRBV4-3
J: TRBJ2-2
D: NA
DNA: TGCGCCAGCAGCCAAGTGGGAGCGAACACCGGGGAGCTGTTTTTT
CDR3: CASSQVGANTGELFF

size: few
V: TRBV6-5
J: TRBJ2-1
D: TRBD2
DNA: TGTGCCAGCAGTTACTCGGCGGGGGGCACCTACAATGAGCAGTTCTTC
CDR3: CASSYSAGGTYNEQFF

size: NA
V: TRBV11-2
J: TRBJ2-1
D: TRBD2
DNA: TGTGCCAGCAGCCTGCCGGGACTAGCAATTCGGTTATACAATGAGCAGTTCTTC
CDR3: CASSLPGLAIRLYNEQFF

size: once
V: TRBV7-2
J: TRBJ2-1
D: NA
DNA: TGTGCCAGCAGCTCTTCCCAACCGGGGGAGCAGTTCTTC
CDR3: CASSSSQPGEQFF